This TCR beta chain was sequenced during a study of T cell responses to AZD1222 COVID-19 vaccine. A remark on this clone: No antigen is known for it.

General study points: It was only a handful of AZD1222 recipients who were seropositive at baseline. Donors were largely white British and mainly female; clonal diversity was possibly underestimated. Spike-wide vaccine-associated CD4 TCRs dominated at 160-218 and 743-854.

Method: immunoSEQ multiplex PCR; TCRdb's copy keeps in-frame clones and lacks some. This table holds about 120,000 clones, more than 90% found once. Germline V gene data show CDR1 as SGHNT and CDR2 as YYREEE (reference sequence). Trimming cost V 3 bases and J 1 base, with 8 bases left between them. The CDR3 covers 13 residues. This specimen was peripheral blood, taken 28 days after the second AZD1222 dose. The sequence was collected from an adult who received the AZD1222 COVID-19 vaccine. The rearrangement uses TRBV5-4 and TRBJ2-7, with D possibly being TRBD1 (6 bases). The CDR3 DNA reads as TGTGCCAGCAGCTCAACAGGGTCCTACGAGCAGTACTTC. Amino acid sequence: CASSSTGSYEQYF. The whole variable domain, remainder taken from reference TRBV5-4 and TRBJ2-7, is ETGVTQSPTHLIKTRGQQVTLRCSSQSGHNTVSWYQQALGQGPQFIFQYYREEENGRGNFPPRFSGLQFPNYSSELNVNALELDDSALYLCASSSTGSYEQYFGPGTRLTVT.